These T cell receptor beta chains were read from a single sample in a study of T cell repertoires in cytomegalovirus infection. TCRdb fed the reads into MiXCR, producing one record per CDR3 protein. Of about 600,000 distinct CDR3 sequences in the sample, roughly 26% were seen once. Sequenced: CD8+ T cells from PBMCs. These receptors came from a human donor in good health (CMV status not recorded). Some clones in this sample may be carry-over from other donors' samples. The CDR3 runs from the conserved cysteine through the conserved F or W. D genes are given only for firm matches. A clone size is listed for some rows: how often the clone was seen (once, few, many), or a class if it is expanded.

J: TRBJ2-6; V: TRBV28; length: 16; D: -; size: -; DNA: TGTGCCAGCAGTTTCGCAACAGGGTATGGGGCCAACGTCCTGACTTTC; CDR3: CASSFATGYGANVLTF
J: TRBJ1-2; V: TRBV18; length: 13; D: -; size: -; DNA: TGTGCCAGCTCACCACTTGACGGGGATGGCTACACCTTC; CDR3: CASSPLDGDGYTF
J: TRBJ2-3; V: TRBV12-3/TRBV12-4; length: 13; D: -; size: many; DNA: TGTGCCAGCAGTCCCCCGGGGGAGGATACGCAGTATTTT; CDR3: CASSPPGEDTQYF
J: TRBJ2-3; V: TRBV28; length: 14; D: -; size: few; DNA: TGTGCCAGCAGTTTTTCTCCTACCCCGGATACGCAGTATTTT; CDR3: CASSFSPTPDTQYF
J: TRBJ2-1; V: TRBV7-9; length: 16; D: -; size: -; DNA: TGTGCCAGCAGCTTAGGGCGGAAAACCTCCTACAATGAGCAGTTCTTC; CDR3: CASSLGRKTSYNEQFF
J: TRBJ2-3; V: TRBV5-1; length: 16; D: TRBD1; size: -; DNA: TGCGCCAGCAGCCAGGGGGCGGGGTCCTCCACAGATACGCAGTATTTT; CDR3: CASSQGAGSSTDTQYF
J: TRBJ1-1; V: TRBV7-6; length: 14; D: -; size: many; DNA: TGTGCCAGCAGCTTAGAATCGCCGGACCGCGTAGTTTTCTTT; CDR3: CASSLESPDRVVFF
J: TRBJ2-1; V: TRBV2; length: 15; D: -; size: -; DNA: TGTGCCAGCAGTGATCAGGTTTTAATCTACAATGAGCAGTTCTTC; CDR3: CASSDQVLIYNEQFF
J: TRBJ2-3; V: TRBV10-3; length: 13; D: TRBD1; size: -; DNA: TGTGCCATCAGGAGACAGGGAAAAGATACGCAGTATTTT; CDR3: CAIRRQGKDTQYF
J: TRBJ2-5; V: TRBV7-9; length: 15; D: -; size: few; DNA: TGTGCCAGCAGCCTTACAACAGGGTTTCAAGAGACCCAGTACTTC; CDR3: CASSLTTGFQETQYF
J: TRBJ2-7; V: TRBV13; length: 13; D: -; size: few; DNA: TGTGCCAGCAGCTTACCTAACTCCTACGAGCAGTACTTC; CDR3: CASSLPNSYEQYF
J: TRBJ2-1; V: TRBV7-9; length: 16; D: TRBD2; size: many; DNA: TGTGCCAGCAGCGCAACTAGCGGGGGGGCGTACAATGAGCAGTTCTTC; CDR3: CASSATSGGAYNEQFF
J: TRBJ2-1; V: TRBV12-3/TRBV12-4; length: 16; D: TRBD2; size: few; DNA: TGTGCCAGCAGGGTGCTAGCGGGGTTTTCCTACAATGAGCAGTTCTTC; CDR3: CASRVLAGFSYNEQFF
J: TRBJ2-1; V: TRBV7-9; length: 11; D: -; size: many; DNA: TGTGCCGCCTTAATGTACAATGAGCAGTTCTTC; CDR3: CAALMYNEQFF
J: TRBJ2-5; V: TRBV7-2; length: 15; D: TRBD1; size: many; DNA: TGTGCCAGCAGCTCCATGGACAGGACGCAAGAGACCCAGTACTTC; CDR3: CASSSMDRTQETQYF
J: TRBJ2-7; V: TRBV5-5; length: 15; D: -; size: few; DNA: TGTGCCAGCAGTCGAGGAACGGGGAGCTCCTACGAGCAGTACTTC; CDR3: CASSRGTGSSYEQYF
J: TRBJ1-5; V: TRBV7-9; length: 14; D: -; size: many; DNA: TGTGCCAGCAGTTCAGGGTTTAGCAATCAGCCCCAGCATTTT; CDR3: CASSSGFSNQPQHF
J: TRBJ2-3; V: TRBV6-2/TRBV6-3; length: 18; D: -; size: -; DNA: TGTGCCAGCAGTTACTCATCCAAACGGGGCCTCTACACAGATACGCAGTATTTT; CDR3: CASSYSSKRGLYTDTQYF
J: TRBJ2-1; V: TRBV11-1; length: 16; D: TRBD1; size: -; DNA: TGTGCCAGCAGCTACCCCGGACAGGGGGTTTGCAATGAGCAGTTCTTC; CDR3: CASSYPGQGVCNEQFF
J: TRBJ1-1; V: TRBV23-1; length: 13; D: -; size: -; DNA: TGCGCCAGCAGTTGGGGGGCGGACACTGAAGCTTTCTTT; CDR3: CASSWGADTEAFF
J: TRBJ2-2; V: TRBV7-9; length: 16; D: TRBD2; size: few; DNA: TGTGCCAGCAGCCATCCGACTAGCAGGAGCACCGGGGAGCTGTTTTTT; CDR3: CASSHPTSRSTGELFF
J: TRBJ1-1; V: TRBV20-1; length: 15; D: -; size: -; DNA: TGCAGTGCTAGAGACCTACAGGGTGATCACACTGAAGCTTTCTTT; CDR3: CSARDLQGDHTEAFF
J: TRBJ2-1; V: TRBV12-3/TRBV12-4; length: 12; D: -; size: -; DNA: TGTGCCAACAGTCTAAATTACAATGAGCAGTTCTTC; CDR3: CANSLNYNEQFF
J: TRBJ2-3; V: TRBV28; length: 13; D: -; size: few; DNA: TGTGCCAGCAGTTTGGGGGGGCAGGATACGCAGTATTTT; CDR3: CASSLGGQDTQYF
J: TRBJ1-2; V: TRBV7-6; length: 15; D: -; size: -; DNA: TGTGCCAGCAGCCCTTCCCCACAGGGATACTATGGCTACACCTTC; CDR3: CASSPSPQGYYGYTF
J: TRBJ2-3; V: TRBV28; length: 14; D: -; size: few; DNA: TGTGCCAGCACCCCCGGACCGGCCTTGGATACGCAGTATTTT; CDR3: CASTPGPALDTQYF
J: TRBJ2-1; V: TRBV6-1; length: 11; D: -; size: few; DNA: TGTGCCAGCGGGGGGCCTTACGTGGAGTTCTTC; CDR3: CASGGPYVEFF
J: TRBJ1-4; V: TRBV14; length: 12; D: -; size: -; DNA: TGTGCCAGCAGCCAAGTCAGGACAGAACTGTTTTTT; CDR3: CASSQVRTELFF
J: TRBJ2-2; V: TRBV28; length: 10; D: -; size: -; DNA: TGTGCCAGCGGGAGGCGGGAGCTGTTTTTT; CDR3: CASGRRELFF